This T cell receptor (beta chain) was sequenced during a study of blood T cell repertoires in COVID-19. This CDR3 region has 17 residues. With V trimmed by 0 bases and J by 9 bases, 12 bases remained unmatched. Germline-derived CDR1 and CDR2 are KGHSH and LQKENI. Per the study methods: Estimated nucleated cell counts came from reference gene primer amplification. TCRdb keeps only in-frame clones here, not all; method: immunoSEQ multiplex PCR. V and J calls and clone size are as listed in that table; D and trimming were resolved from the DNA. The sample lists roughly 79,000 clones, around 80% seen once, with roughly 7.4% in the top ten.

Sequenced: peripheral blood. The receptor comes from a human donor in a cohort sampled during active COVID-19. The chain uses TRBV18 and TRBJ2-1, with TRBD2 matching over 9 bases. CDR3 DNA sequence: TGTGCCAGCTCACCACCGGTTTATGCGGGGGGGCTCTCTGAGCAGTTCTTC. It encodes CASSPPVYAGGLSEQFF.